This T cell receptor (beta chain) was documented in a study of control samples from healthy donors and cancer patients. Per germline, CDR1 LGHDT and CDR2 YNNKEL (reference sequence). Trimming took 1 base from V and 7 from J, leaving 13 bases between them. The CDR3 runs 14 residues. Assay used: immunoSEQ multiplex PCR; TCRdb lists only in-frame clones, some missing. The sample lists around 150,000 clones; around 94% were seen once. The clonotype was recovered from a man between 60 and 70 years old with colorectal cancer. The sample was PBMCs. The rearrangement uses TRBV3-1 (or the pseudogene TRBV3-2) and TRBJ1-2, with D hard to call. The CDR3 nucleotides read TGTGCCAGCAGCCAAGGGGCGGGATTGGGTGGCTACACCTTC. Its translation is CASSQGAGLGGYTF.